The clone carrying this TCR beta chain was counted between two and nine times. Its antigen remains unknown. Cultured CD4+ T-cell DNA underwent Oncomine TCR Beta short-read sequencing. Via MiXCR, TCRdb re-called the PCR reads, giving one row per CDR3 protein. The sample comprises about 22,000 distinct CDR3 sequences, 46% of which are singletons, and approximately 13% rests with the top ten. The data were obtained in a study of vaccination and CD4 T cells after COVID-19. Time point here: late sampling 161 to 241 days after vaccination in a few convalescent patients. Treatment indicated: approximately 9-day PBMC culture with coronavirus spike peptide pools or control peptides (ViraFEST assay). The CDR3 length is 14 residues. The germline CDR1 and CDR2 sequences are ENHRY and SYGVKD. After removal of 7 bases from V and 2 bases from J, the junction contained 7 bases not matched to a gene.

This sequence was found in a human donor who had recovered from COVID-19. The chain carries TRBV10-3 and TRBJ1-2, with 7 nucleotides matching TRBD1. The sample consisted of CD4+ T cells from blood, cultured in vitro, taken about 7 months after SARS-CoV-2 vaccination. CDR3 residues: CAITPGDRNYGYTF. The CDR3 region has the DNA TGTGCCATCACGCCAGGGGACAGAAACTATGGCTACACCTTC.